The 4 T cell receptor beta chains in this list originate from one sample, sequenced in a study of tissue T cells after allogeneic stem cell transplantation. The assay was immunoSEQ multiplex PCR, and TCRdb's table has in-frame clones only and misses some. The repertoire holds 5,000 to 7,000 clones, with over 60% as singletons. The sequenced sample was blood, obtained before transplantation. Receptors were obtained from a man aged 35-75 years who later had graft-versus-host disease after an allogeneic stem cell transplant.

In DNA form, the CDR3 reads TGTGCCAGTAGGGAGACAGGGAACCAGCCCCAGCATTTT. Translated, it gives CASRETGNQPQHF. The chain employs TRBV19 and TRBJ1-5; TRBD1 agrees at 7 bases. V lost 6 bases to trimming and J lost 7 bases; unmatched junction nucleotides: 6. The germline V gene encodes CDR1 LNHDA and CDR2 SQIVND (reference sequence). There are 13 residues in the CDR3.

The CDR3 loop is CASSQDSLAYEQYF. The DNA of the CDR3 is TGTGCCAGCAGCCAAGATTCCCTAGCGTACGAGCAGTACTTC. The chain employs TRBV4-2 and TRBJ2-7; D might be TRBD2 (6 bases). Germline V gene data show CDR1 as LGHNA and CDR2 as YNFKEQ. V lost 0 bases and J lost 4, with 10 bases in between. The CDR3 is made up of 14 amino acids.

J is TRBJ1-1 and V is TRBV5-1, with D possibly TRBD1 on 5 matching bases. Trimming took off 0 bases at V and 1 base at J, with 10 bases between the two ends. CDR3 length: 15 residues. Per the germline V gene, CDR1 is SGHRS and CDR2 is YFSETQ. Here the CDR3 reads CASSLGDLANTEAFF. For the CDR3, the DNA is TGCGCCAGCAGCTTGGGGGACCTAGCGAACACTGAAGCTTTCTTT.

The J gene is TRBJ1-1, the V gene TRBV30; D not resolved. V gave up 0 bases and J gave up 1 base, with 6 bases separating them. The CDR3 consists of 13 residues. Germline V gene data show CDR1 as GTSNPN and CDR2 as SVGIG (reference sequence). For the CDR3, the DNA is TGTGCCTGGAGTGTACTAGCGAACACTGAAGCTTTCTTT. Residues: CAWSVLANTEAFF.